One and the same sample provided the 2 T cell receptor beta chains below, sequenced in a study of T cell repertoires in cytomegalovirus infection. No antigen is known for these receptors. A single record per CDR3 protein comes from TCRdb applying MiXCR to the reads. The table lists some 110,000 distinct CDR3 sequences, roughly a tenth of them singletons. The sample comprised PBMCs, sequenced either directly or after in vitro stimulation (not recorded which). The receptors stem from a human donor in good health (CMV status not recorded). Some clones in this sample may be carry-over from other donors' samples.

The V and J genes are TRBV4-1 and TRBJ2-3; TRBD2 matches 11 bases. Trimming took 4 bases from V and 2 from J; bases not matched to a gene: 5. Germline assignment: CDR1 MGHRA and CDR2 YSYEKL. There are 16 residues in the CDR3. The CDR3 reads CASSPGLAEFTDTQYF. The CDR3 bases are TGCGCCAGCAGCCCGGGACTAGCGGAATTCACAGATACGCAGTATTTT.

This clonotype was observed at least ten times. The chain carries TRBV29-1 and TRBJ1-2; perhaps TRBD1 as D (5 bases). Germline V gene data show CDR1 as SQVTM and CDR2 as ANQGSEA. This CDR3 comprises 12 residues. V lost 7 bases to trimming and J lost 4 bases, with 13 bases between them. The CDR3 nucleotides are TGCAGCGCTGATGACAGTTCCTATGGCTACACCTTC. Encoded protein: CSADDSSYGYTF. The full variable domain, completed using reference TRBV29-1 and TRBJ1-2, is SAVISQKPSRDICQRGTSLTIQCQVDSQVTMMFWYRQQPGQSLTLIATANQGSEATYESGFVIDKFPISRPNLTFSTLTVSNMSPEDSSIYLCSADDSSYGYTFGSGTRLTVV.